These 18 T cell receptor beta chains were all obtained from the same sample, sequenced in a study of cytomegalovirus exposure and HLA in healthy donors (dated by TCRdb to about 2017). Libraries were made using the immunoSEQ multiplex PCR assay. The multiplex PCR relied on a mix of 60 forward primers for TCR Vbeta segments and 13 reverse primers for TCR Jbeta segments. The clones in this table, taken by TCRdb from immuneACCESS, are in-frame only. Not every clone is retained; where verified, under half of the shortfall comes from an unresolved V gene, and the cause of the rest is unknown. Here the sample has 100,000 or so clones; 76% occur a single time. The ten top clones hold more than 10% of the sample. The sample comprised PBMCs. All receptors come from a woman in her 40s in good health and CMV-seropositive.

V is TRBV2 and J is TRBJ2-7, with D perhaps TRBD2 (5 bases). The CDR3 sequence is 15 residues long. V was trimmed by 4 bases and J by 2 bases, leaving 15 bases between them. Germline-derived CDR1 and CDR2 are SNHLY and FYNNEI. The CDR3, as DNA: TGTGCCAGCAGTGGGAGGCAGCCGGGGACCTACGAGCAGTACTTC. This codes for CASSGRQPGTYEQYF.

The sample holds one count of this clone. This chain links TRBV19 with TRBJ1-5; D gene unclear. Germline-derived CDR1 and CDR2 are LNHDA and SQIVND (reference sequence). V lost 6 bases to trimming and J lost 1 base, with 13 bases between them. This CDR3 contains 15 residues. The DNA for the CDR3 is TGTGCCAGTAGGGGCCGTTTCGGCAGCAATCAGCCCCAGCATTTT. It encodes CASRGRFGSNQPQHF.

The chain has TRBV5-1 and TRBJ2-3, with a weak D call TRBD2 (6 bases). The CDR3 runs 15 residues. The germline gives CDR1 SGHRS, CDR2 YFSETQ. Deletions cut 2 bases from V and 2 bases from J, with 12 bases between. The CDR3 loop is CASSFLGDSTDTQYF. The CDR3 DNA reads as TGCGCCAGCAGCTTCCTCGGGGACTCCACAGATACGCAGTATTTT.

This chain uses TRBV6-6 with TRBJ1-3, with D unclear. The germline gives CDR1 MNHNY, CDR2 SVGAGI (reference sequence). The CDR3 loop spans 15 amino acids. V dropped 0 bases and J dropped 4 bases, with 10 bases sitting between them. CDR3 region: CASSYSSRPGNTIYF. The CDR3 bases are TGTGCCAGCAGTTACTCGAGTCGCCCAGGAAACACCATATATTTT.

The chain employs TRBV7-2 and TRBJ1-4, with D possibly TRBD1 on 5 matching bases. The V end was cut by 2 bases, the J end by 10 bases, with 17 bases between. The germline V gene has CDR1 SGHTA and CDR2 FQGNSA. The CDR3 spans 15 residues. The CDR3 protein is CASSLQGGGVGKLFF. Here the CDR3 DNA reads TGTGCCAGCAGCTTACAAGGTGGAGGGGTGGGAAAACTGTTTTTT.

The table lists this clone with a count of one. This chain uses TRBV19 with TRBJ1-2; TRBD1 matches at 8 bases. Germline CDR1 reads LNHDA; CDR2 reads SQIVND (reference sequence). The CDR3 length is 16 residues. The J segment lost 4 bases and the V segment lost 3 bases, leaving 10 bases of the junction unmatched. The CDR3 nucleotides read TGTGCCAGTAGTATGGGTCAGGGGGCCGTCCGCTATGGCTACACCTTC. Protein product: CASSMGQGAVRYGYTF.

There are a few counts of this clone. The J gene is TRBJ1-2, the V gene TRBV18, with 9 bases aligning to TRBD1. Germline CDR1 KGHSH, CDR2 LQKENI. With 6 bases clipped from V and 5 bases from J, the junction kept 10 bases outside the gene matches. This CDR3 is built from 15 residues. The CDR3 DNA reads TGTGCCAGCTCTCACCCGGACAGGGGTCGGTATGGCTACACCTTC. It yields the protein CASSHPDRGRYGYTF.

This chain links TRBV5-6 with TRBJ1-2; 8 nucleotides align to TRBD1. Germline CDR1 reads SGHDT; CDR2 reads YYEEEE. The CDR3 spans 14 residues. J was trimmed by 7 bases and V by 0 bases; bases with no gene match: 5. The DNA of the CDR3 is TGTGCCAGCAGCTTGGGGCAGGGGGCGCGTGGCTACACCTTC. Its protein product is CASSLGQGARGYTF.

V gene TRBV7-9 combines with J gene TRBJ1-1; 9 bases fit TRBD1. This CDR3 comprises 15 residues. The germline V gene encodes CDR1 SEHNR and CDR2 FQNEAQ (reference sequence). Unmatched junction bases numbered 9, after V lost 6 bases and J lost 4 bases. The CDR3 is CASRVHRGRGTEAFF. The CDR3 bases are TGTGCCAGCAGAGTACACAGGGGGCGAGGCACTGAAGCTTTCTTT.

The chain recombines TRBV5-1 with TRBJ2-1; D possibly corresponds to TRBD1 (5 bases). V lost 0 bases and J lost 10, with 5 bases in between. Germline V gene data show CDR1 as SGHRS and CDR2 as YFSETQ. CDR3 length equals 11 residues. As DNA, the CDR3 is TGCGCCAGCAGCTTGGACAGGGAGCAGTTCTTC. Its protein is CASSLDREQFF.

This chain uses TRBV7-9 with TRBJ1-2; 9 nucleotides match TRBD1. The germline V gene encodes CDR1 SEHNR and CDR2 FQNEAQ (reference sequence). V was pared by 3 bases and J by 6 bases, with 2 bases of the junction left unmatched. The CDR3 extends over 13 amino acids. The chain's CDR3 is CASSFGTGNGYTF. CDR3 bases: TGTGCCAGCAGCTTCGGGACAGGGAATGGCTACACCTTC. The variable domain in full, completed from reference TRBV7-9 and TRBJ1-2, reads DTGVSQNPRHKITKRGQNVTFRCDPISEHNRLYWYRQTLGQGPEFLTYFQNEAQLEKSRLLSDRFSAERPKGSFSTLEIQRTEQGDSAMYLCASSFGTGNGYTFGSGTRLTVV.

The CDR3 DNA is TGTGCCAGCAGCTTGCCCGGCGGGGGGGGCACAGATACGCAGTATTTT. Its protein is CASSLPGGGGTDTQYF. The chain combines TRBV7-2 with TRBJ2-3; 9 bases line up with TRBD2. The length of the CDR3 is 16 residues. Germline V gives CDR1 SGHTA, CDR2 FQGNSA. V lost 3 bases and J lost 1; bases outside the gene matches: 5.

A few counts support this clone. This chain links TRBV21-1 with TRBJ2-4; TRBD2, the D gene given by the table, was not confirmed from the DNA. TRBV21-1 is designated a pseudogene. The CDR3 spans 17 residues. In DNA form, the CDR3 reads TGTGCCAGCAGCAAGACTAGCGGGGGGCTAGCCAAAAACATTCAGTACTTC. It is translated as CASSKTSGGLAKNIQYF.

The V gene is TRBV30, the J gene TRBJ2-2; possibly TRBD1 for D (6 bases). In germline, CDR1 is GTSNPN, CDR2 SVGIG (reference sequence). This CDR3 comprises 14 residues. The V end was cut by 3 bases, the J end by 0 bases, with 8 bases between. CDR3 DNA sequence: TGTGCCTGGAGGGGACAAGCGAACACCGGGGAGCTGTTTTTT. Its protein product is CAWRGQANTGELFF.

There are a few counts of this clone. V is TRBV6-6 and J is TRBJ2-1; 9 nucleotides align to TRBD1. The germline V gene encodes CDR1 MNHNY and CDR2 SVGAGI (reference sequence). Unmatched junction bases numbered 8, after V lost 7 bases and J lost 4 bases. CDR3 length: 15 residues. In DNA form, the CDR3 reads TGTGCCAGCACTCCCACAGGGGGCGCGTACAATGAGCAGTTCTTC. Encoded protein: CASTPTGGAYNEQFF.

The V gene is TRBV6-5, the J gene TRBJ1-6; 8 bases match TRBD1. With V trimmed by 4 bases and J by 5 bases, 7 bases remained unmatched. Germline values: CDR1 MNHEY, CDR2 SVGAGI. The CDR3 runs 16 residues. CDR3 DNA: TGTGCCAGCAGTTGGGACAGGTTCCTTAATAATTCACCCCTCCACTTT. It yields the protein CASSWDRFLNNSPLHF.

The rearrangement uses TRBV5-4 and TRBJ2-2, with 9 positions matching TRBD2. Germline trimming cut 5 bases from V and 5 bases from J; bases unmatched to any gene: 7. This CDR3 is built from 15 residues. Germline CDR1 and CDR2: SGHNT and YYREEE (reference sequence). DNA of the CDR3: TGTGCCAGCAGTCCCGGGACTAGCAATACCGGGGAGCTGTTTTTT. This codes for CASSPGTSNTGELFF.

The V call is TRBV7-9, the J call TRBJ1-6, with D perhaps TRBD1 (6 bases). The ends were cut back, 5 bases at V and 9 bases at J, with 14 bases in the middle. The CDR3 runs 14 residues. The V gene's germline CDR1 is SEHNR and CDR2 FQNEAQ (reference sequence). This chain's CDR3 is CASSHGQGTSPLHF. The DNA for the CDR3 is TGTGCCAGCAGCCATGGTCAGGGGACTTCACCCCTCCACTTT.